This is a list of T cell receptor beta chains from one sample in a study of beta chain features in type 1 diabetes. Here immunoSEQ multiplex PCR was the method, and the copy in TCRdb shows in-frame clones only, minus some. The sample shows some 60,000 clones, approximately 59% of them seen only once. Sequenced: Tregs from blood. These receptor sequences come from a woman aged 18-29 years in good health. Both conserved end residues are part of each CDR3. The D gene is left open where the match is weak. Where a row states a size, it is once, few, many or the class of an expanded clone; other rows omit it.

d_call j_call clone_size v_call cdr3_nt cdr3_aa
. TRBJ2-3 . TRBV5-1 TGCGCCAGCAGCTGGGGGGGGGCCCCGGGAGATACGCAGTATTTT CASSWGGAPGDTQYF
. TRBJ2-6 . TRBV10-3 TGTGCCATAGGACAAGGAGTCTCTGGGGCCAACGTCCTGACTTTC CAIGQGVSGANVLTF
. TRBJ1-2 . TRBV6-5 TGTGCCAGCAGTTACAGGGGGGGGAAAAACTATGGCTACACCTTC CASSYRGGKNYGYTF
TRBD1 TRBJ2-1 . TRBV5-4 TGTGCCAGCAGCTTGCTACAGGGGGCACGTGAGCAGTTCTTC CASSLLQGAREQFF
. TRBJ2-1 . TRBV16 TGTGCCAGCAGCCAATCCCAAAACAGGGTTCGATACAATGAGCAGTTCTTC CASSQSQNRVRYNEQFF
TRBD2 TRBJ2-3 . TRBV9 TGTGCCACCGCCCCCCCCGGGGGGATGGTGGCGCAGTATTTT CATAPPGGMVAQYF
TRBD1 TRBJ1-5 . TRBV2 TGTGCCAGCAGTCAGACAGGGTTTAGCAATCAGCCCCAGCATTTT CASSQTGFSNQPQHF
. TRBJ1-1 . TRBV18 TGTGCCAGCTCACCGACCGGTTTGGCAGGGACTGAAGCTTTCTTT CASSPTGLAGTEAFF
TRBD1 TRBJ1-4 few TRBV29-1 TGCAGCGTTGAGACAGGGGCAGATGAAAAACTGTTTTTT CSVETGADEKLFF
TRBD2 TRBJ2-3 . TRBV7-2 TGTGCCAGCAGCTCCGGACTAGCGGGAGGAGATACGCAGTATTTT CASSSGLAGGDTQYF
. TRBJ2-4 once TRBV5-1 TGCGCCAGCAGCCCAGGGTCGGGCCAGCAAAACATTCAGTACTTC CASSPGSGQQNIQYF
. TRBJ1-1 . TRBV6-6 TGTGCCAGCGCGGACACTGAAGCTTTCTTT CASADTEAFF
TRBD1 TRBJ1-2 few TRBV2 TGTGCCACCGACAGGGGACCTAACTATGGCTACACCTTC CATDRGPNYGYTF
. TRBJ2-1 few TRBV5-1 TGCGCCAGCAGCTTGGGGGGGGAGGCTTCCTACAATGAGCAGTTCTTC CASSLGGEASYNEQFF
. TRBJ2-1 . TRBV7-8 TGTGCCAGCAGCTTGGACAGTGGTTCCTACAATGAGCAGTTCTTC CASSLDSGSYNEQFF
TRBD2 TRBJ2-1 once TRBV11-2 TGTGCCACTCTAGCGGGAGGGCGTTACAATGAGCAGTTCTTC CATLAGGRYNEQFF
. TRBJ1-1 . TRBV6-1 TGTGCCAGCAGGGACACGGGGGGGCCTAACACTGAAGCTTTCTTT CASRDTGGPNTEAFF
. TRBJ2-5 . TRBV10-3 TGTGCCATCAGTGCCCAACCTTCGGCGGTAGAGACCCAGTACTTC CAISAQPSAVETQYF
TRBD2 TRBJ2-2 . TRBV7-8 TGTGCCAGCAGCTTCGGGGGGGGTGGGGACACCGGGGAGCTGTTTTTT CASSFGGGGDTGELFF